The 9 T cell receptor beta chains listed next were all sequenced from one sample in a study of blood T cell repertoires in COVID-19. The method was immunoSEQ multiplex PCR; TCRdb's version includes in-frame clones alone and lacks a portion of them. The data hold approximately 220,000 clones, with roughly 83% observed a single time. Sequences were obtained from peripheral blood. The receptors originated from a man aged 35 to 55 with acute or convalescent COVID-19.

The chain joins TRBV27 to TRBJ2-1; D gene uncertain. CDR1 and CDR2 (germline): MNHEY, SMNVEV (reference sequence). This CDR3 has 14 amino acids. V lost 5 bases and J lost 0, with 8 bases in between. CDR3 in amino acids: CASSELFSYNEQFF. Here the CDR3 DNA reads TGTGCCAGCAGTGAGCTCTTCTCCTACAATGAGCAGTTCTTC.

The chain combines TRBV18 with TRBJ1-5, with D hard to call. The CDR3 length is 13 residues. Per the germline V gene, CDR1 is KGHSH and CDR2 is LQKENI. The V gene lost 6 bases and the J gene lost 4 bases, with 10 bases spanning the gap. The CDR3 protein is CASSPTENQPQHF. The CDR3, as DNA: TGTGCCAGCTCCCCAACAGAAAATCAGCCCCAGCATTTT.

CDR3: CASSLALYPLNTEAFF. In nucleotides, the CDR3 is TGTGCCAGCAGCTTAGCTCTGTACCCTCTAAACACTGAAGCTTTCTTT. J is TRBJ1-1 and V is TRBV7-8; no reliable D call. Trimming cost V 0 bases and J 2 bases, with 13 bases left between them. This CDR3 is built from 16 residues. Per germline, CDR1 SGHVS and CDR2 FQNEAQ. Drawing the rest from reference TRBV7-8 and TRBJ1-1, the complete variable domain is GAGVSQSPRYKVAKRGQDVALRCDPISGHVSLFWYQQALGQGPEFLTYFQNEAQLDKSGLPSDRFFAERPEGSVSTLKIQRTQQEDSAVYLCASSLALYPLNTEAFFGQGTRLTVV.

Of note for this clone: The sample carries other DNA sequences with the same CDR3. Here the CDR3 DNA reads TGTGCCAGTAGTATAAGCAGCGGGAGGTACACAGATACGCAGTATTTT. Its translation is CASSISSGRYTDTQYF. The chain employs TRBV19 and TRBJ2-3; TRBD2 agrees at 9 bases. Germline V lookup: CDR1 LNHDA, CDR2 SQIVND (reference sequence). The V and J ends lost 2 bases and 2 bases, in that order; junction bases with no gene match: 5. The CDR3 has 16 amino acids.

The chain joins TRBV7-9 to TRBJ2-7, with D perhaps TRBD2 (6 bases). This CDR3 is built from 13 residues. V was trimmed by 5 bases and J by 6 bases, leaving 14 bases between them. The germline CDR1 and CDR2 sequences are SEHNR and FQNEAQ (reference sequence). This CDR3 is CASSPTLAPEQYF. CDR3 DNA: TGTGCCAGCAGCCCCACACTAGCTCCCGAGCAGTACTTC.

V is TRBV10-3 and J is TRBJ2-5, with 7 bases lining up with TRBD1. J was trimmed by 2 bases and V by 3 bases; bases with no gene match: 0. The CDR3 spans 13 residues. Germline assignment: CDR1 ENHRY and CDR2 SYGVKD. As DNA, the CDR3 is TGTGCCATCAGTGAACAGGGGCAAGAGACCCAGTACTTC. Translating gives CAISEQGQETQYF.

The rearrangement links TRBV11-3 to TRBJ2-2, with 7 bases matching TRBD2. J was trimmed by 6 bases and V by 3 bases; bases with no gene match: 4. The CDR3 is 14 residues long. Germline V lookup: CDR1 SGHNT, CDR2 YENEEA. The CDR3 DNA sequence: TGTGCCAGCAGCTTCACTAGCGTAGCCGGGGAGCTGTTTTTT. This codes for CASSFTSVAGELFF.

In this sample, this clone turned up once. This chain joins TRBV15 and TRBJ2-5, with D possibly being TRBD1 (5 bases). With 0 bases removed from V and 2 bases from J, the gap between germline ends came to 13 bases. The germline V gene has CDR1 LNHNV and CDR2 YYDKDF (reference sequence). The CDR3 consists of 16 residues. The CDR3, as DNA: TGTGCCACCAGCAGAGATCGGCGCCAGGGTCAAGAGACCCAGTACTTC. Its protein product is CATSRDRRQGQETQYF. The full variable domain, in which reference TRBV15 and TRBJ2-5 provide the parts outside the CDR3, is DAMVIQNPRYQVTQFGKPVTLSCSQTLNHNVMYWYQQKSSQAPKLLFHYYDKDFNNEADTPDNFQSRRPNTSFCFLDIRSPGLGDTAMYLCATSRDRRQGQETQYFGPGTRLLVL.

The chain recombines TRBV2 with TRBJ1-5, with a possible D match to TRBD1 (5 bases). Trimming stripped 3 bases from V and 7 bases from J, with 13 bases between. This CDR3 is 14 amino acids long. In germline, CDR1 is SNHLY, CDR2 FYNNEI. The CDR3 DNA sequence: TGTGCCAGCAGTGAGGAAGGGGCGGAACAGCCCCAGCATTTT. It yields the protein CASSEEGAEQPQHF.